This T cell receptor (beta chain) is from a study of blood T cell repertoires in COVID-19. In the study overall: Researchers got acute and convalescent COVID-19 samples from the United States, Italy and Spain. T cells, B-cell-depleted T cells, or PBMCs supplied cDNA or gDNA.

Authors' methods: Estimation of nucleated cell counts relied on the amplification of reference gene primers. The protocol was immunoSEQ multiplex PCR, while the TCRdb copy is restricted to in-frame clones and leaves out a portion. V, J and clone size derive from that table, while D and trimming were established from the DNA sequence. The sample has 95,000 to 120,000 clones, about 88% seen once. The length of the CDR3 is 13 residues. Germline CDR1 and CDR2: SGHVS and FQNEAQ. V lost 5 bases to trimming and J lost 10 bases, with 16 bases between them. The chain combines TRBV7-8 with TRBJ2-3; D is perhaps TRBD2 (6 bases). This TCR came from a woman aged 70-85 years who had recovered from COVID-19. The specimen was peripheral blood. The CDR3: CASSATAGTSQYF. The CDR3 nucleotides are TGTGCCAGCAGCGCGACGGCCGGGACTTCGCAGTATTTT.